This T cell receptor beta chain was captured in a study of CD8 T cells in Susac syndrome. Random hexamers were used to reverse transcribe the RNA input (about 0.45 to 1 ug). Across 54 Vbeta and 13 Jbeta, immunoSEQ multiplex PCR amplified TCR beta CDR3. TCRdb processed the immunoSEQ multiplex PCR reads anew with MiXCR; each CDR3 protein has one entry. The profile shows approximately 150,000 distinct CDR3 sequences, 90% to 97% of them singletons. FACS was used to enrich TEMRA cells, whereas the CD8+ and CD4+ T cells were obtained by negative isolation. V gave up 2 bases and J gave up 13 bases, with 12 bases separating them. Germline loops: CDR1 LGHDT, CDR2 YNNKEL (reference sequence). This CDR3 is built from 13 residues.

The sequenced sample consisted of CD4+ T cells from PBMCs. This TCR was sampled from a human donor with Susac syndrome. The rearrangement joins TRBV3-1 to TRBJ1-6; D is unresolved. CDR3 nucleotides: TGTGCCAGCAGCCAACACCAAGGAGAGCCCCTCCACTTT. It yields the protein CASSQHQGEPLHF.